The source of this T cell receptor beta chain is a study of blood T cell repertoires in COVID-19. Turning to the study itself: Nucleic acid was either cDNA or gDNA, and it came from T cells, B-cell-depleted T cells, or PBMCs.

V shed 7 bases, J shed 2 bases, and the junction held 7 bases outside the gene matches. The CDR3 is 14 residues long. Germline V gene lookup returns CDR1 SNHLY and CDR2 FYNNEI. Data came from immunoSEQ multiplex PCR; TCRdb stores just in-frame clones and leaves some out. The table has some 30,000 clones, around 88% seen once; the top ten hold under 30%. The chain couples TRBV2 to TRBJ1-2; the match to TRBD1 covers 7 bases. The sequenced sample was peripheral blood. The TCR was taken from a human donor in a cohort sampled during active COVID-19. This CDR3 reads CASKDDRVNYGYTF. The CDR3, as DNA: TGTGCCAGCAAGGATGACAGGGTGAACTATGGCTACACCTTC.